The clone carrying this T cell receptor (beta chain) occurred once. This sample is drawn from a study of blood T cell repertoires in COVID-19. Turning to the study itself: The cDNA or gDNA used as material had been derived from T cells, B-cell-depleted T cells, or PBMCs.

Original processing notes: Scientists estimated how many nucleated cells there were by amplifying reference gene primers. Profiling relied on immunoSEQ multiplex PCR, and the TCRdb table lists in-frame clones only, not all of them. The V and J calls and clone size come from that table; D and trimming were worked out from the DNA. The sample records about 280,000 clones, roughly 85% being singletons. The sequenced material came from peripheral blood. This clonotype was sampled from a man in his forties or fifties with active or convalescent COVID-19.

The CDR3 DNA reads TGTGCCAGCAGCCCCCCCGGCGGGGACACCGGGGAGCTGTTTTTT. Protein product: CASSPPGGDTGELFF. The V and J genes are TRBV11-2 and TRBJ2-2, with a weak D call TRBD2 (6 bases). Germline loops: CDR1 SGHAT, CDR2 FQNNGV. The V gene lost 5 bases and the J gene lost 3 bases, with 13 bases spanning the gap. This CDR3 has 15 amino acids.